This entry features one T cell receptor beta chain sequence. Trimming took off 5 bases at V and 5 bases at J, with 19 bases between the two ends. Germline V CDR1 and CDR2: GTSNPN, SVGIG (reference sequence). CDR3 length equals 14 residues. Per the study methods: Reference gene primer amplification gave nucleated cell count estimates. Profiling relied on immunoSEQ multiplex PCR, and the TCRdb table lists in-frame clones only, not all of them. V, J and clone size derive from that table, while D and trimming were established from the DNA sequence. The sample has 140,000 to 150,000 clones, around four fifths seen once. The data are from a study of blood T cell repertoires in COVID-19. Turning to the study itself: COVID-19 samples from acute and convalescent phases originated in the United States, Italy and Spain. T cells, B-cell-depleted T cells, or PBMCs supplied cDNA or gDNA.

The source is a woman aged 40 to 50 with active or convalescent COVID-19. The source material was peripheral blood. The chain combines TRBV30 with TRBJ2-7, with D perhaps TRBD2 (6 bases). CDR3 sequence reads: CAWSPPRGFHEQYF. For the CDR3, the DNA is TGTGCCTGGTCCCCTCCCCGGGGGTTCCACGAGCAGTACTTC.